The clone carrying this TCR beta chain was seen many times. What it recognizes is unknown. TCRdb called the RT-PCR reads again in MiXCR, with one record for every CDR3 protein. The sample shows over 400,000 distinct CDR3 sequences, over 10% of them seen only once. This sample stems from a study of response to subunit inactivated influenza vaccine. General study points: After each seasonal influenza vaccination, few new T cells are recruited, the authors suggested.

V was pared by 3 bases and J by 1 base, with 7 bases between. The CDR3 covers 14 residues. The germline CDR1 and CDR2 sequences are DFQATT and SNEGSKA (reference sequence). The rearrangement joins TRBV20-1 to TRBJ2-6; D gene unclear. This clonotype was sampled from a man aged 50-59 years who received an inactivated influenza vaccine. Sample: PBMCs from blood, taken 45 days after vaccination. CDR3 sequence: CSASSASGANVLTF. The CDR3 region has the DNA TGCAGTGCTAGTTCAGCGTCTGGGGCCAACGTCCTGACTTTC.